The entry that follows covers one TCR beta chain sequence. Generated by immunoSEQ multiplex PCR, the TCRdb table keeps only in-frame clones and is missing some. The data contain about 390,000 clones, 88% of them singletons. This sample's treatment: some 20 received Ad26.COV2.S at low or high dose, single or two shots; about 5 received placebo; per-sample allocation not given. Vaccine and placebo recipients were sampled on day 63 after the first injection. This entry is derived from a study of Ad26.COV2.S vaccination and SARS-CoV-2 variants. Germline V gene data show CDR1 as MNHNS and CDR2 as SASEGT. Between the trimmed V and J ends, which lost 2 bases and 5 bases, there was a span of 4 bases. The CDR3 spans 12 residues.

The sequence was collected from a person aged 18-60 years who received the Ad26.COV2.S COVID-19 vaccine or a placebo. Sample: peripheral blood, taken in a trial of Ad26.COV2.S vaccine versus placebo. This sequence joins TRBV6-1 and TRBJ1-5, with D unresolved. The CDR3 sequence: CASSELHQPQHF. In DNA, the CDR3 is TGTGCCAGCAGTGAACTTCATCAGCCCCAGCATTTT.